This TCR beta chain came from a study of T cells after yellow fever vaccination. Study in general: The SMART-Seq v4 Ultra Low Input method served to prepare the low-cell-number fractions. Findings of the study overall: Post-booster repertoires again held most primary-vaccination clones (approximately 96% CD4, roughly 88% CD8). Weaker overall, the secondary response nonetheless peaked faster (day 5 versus 15).

This clonotype was seen a handful of times. Antigen unknown. As TCR cDNA was made by 5'RACE template switching, a universal primer site and UMIs were added. TCRdb ran MiXCR on the 5' RACE reads and lists one entry per CDR3 protein. The data show some 390,000 distinct CDR3 sequences, approximately 18% seen once. In germline, CDR1 is DFQATT, CDR2 SNEGSKA (reference sequence). V lost 0 bases and J 7 bases, leaving 12 bases between the germline ends. This CDR3 has 13 residues. This clonotype was sampled from a man younger than 30 who received the YFV17D yellow fever vaccine. The chain combines TRBV20-1 with TRBJ1-2; D is unclear. The sequenced sample was PBMCs, obtained before the yellow fever booster vaccination. The CDR3 region has the DNA TGCAGTGCTAGAGACGAGGAAACGGGTGGCTACACCTTC. Translating it yields CSARDEETGGYTF.